The 14 T cell receptor beta chains given below trace back to one sample, sequenced in a study of shared clonotypes between healthy human individuals. Some clones are missing from TCRdb's copy, which holds only in-frame ones; the method was immunoSEQ multiplex PCR. This table holds about 2 million clones, approximately 94% found once. Naive-designated CD8 cells lacked CD45RO, were positively enriched for CCR7, and omitted terminally differentiated effector memory CD45RA+ cells. The specimen was naive CD8+ T cells sorted from blood. All receptors come from a man younger than 35 in good health.

The CDR3 loop reads CASSQSGMDIQYF. For the CDR3, the DNA is TGTGCCAGCAGTCAAAGCGGGATGGACATTCAGTACTTC. The chain joins TRBV6-5 to TRBJ2-4, with 7 bases fitting TRBD2. After removal of 5 bases from V and 8 bases from J, the junction contained 6 bases not matched to a gene. CDR3 length: 13 amino acids. Germline V gives CDR1 MNHEY, CDR2 SVGAGI.

The CDR3 sequence: CASSMWQGGPYEQYF. The CDR3 DNA reads TGTGCCAGTAGTATGTGGCAGGGGGGACCCTACGAGCAGTACTTC. The chain couples TRBV19 to TRBJ2-7; the D gene is possibly TRBD1 (7 bases). The CDR3 has 15 amino acids. CDR1 and CDR2 from the germline V gene are LNHDA and SQIVND (reference sequence). The germline V and J ends were trimmed by 3 bases and 2 bases, with 14 bases remaining between them.

The rearrangement uses TRBV15 and TRBJ2-5; D is undetermined. The CDR3 is 13 amino acids. The V end lost 0 bases, the J end lost 3 bases, and 5 bases lay between the germline ends. Germline CDR1 is LNHNV and CDR2 is YYDKDF (reference sequence). CDR3 region: CATSRDPEETQYF. In DNA form, the CDR3 reads TGTGCCACCAGCAGAGATCCTGAAGAGACCCAGTACTTC.

On this clone itself: The junction departs from germline at one end; a sequencing error may be responsible. CDR3 loop: CASSLDRGSSYDYTF. CDR3 in DNA: TGTGCCAGCAGCTTGGACAGGGGCTCCAGCTATGACTACACCTTC. V and J are TRBV7-2 and TRBJ1-2, with 9 nucleotides matching TRBD1. The CDR3 runs to 15 residues. The germline V gene encodes CDR1 SGHTA and CDR2 FQGNSA.

The chain combines TRBV7-9 with TRBJ1-1, with TRBD1 identical over 8 bases. The CDR3 sequence is 15 residues long. Germline V gene sequence: CDR1 SEHNR, CDR2 FQNEAQ (reference sequence). J lost 4 bases, V lost 5 bases, and 9 bases had no gene match. The CDR3 DNA follows: TGTGCCAGCAGCCTATCGACAGGGGAGGTCACTGAAGCTTTCTTT. Its translation is CASSLSTGEVTEAFF.

J is TRBJ2-3 and V is TRBV20-1; 9 bases are a match to TRBD2. The germline CDR1 and CDR2 sequences are DFQATT and SNEGSKA (reference sequence). The CDR3 contains 11 residues. V dropped 4 bases and J dropped 7; count of bases not matched to a gene: 0. The CDR3 coding sequence is TGCAGTGCTACTAGCGGGAATACGCAGTATTTT. It codes for CSATSGNTQYF.

This rearrangement joins TRBV29-1 to TRBJ2-1; TRBD2 aligns across 9 bases. The CDR3 contains 18 residues. After removal of 3 bases from V and 0 bases from J, the junction contained 12 bases not matched to a gene. CDR1 SQVTM and CDR2 ANQGSEA come from the germline V gene. The CDR3 here is CSVDGAGGKISSYNEQFF. CDR3 in DNA: TGCAGCGTTGATGGAGCGGGGGGAAAAATCAGCTCCTACAATGAGCAGTTCTTC.

This clone was picked up one time. This chain links TRBV27 with TRBJ1-2; D gene unclear. This CDR3 comprises 15 residues. Trimming left V 3 bases short and J 6 bases short, with 17 bases between. CDR1 is MNHEY, CDR2 SMNVEV, per germline (reference sequence). The CDR3 nucleotides read TGTGCCAGCAGTTTCGTACTGGGGAGGTACGATGGCTACACCTTC. Amino acid sequence: CASSFVLGRYDGYTF.

In DNA form, the CDR3 reads TGTGCCACGACAGGGGAGAATGCGGCTGAAGCTTTCTTT. This encodes CATTGENAAEAFF. The chain combines TRBV30 with TRBJ1-1; 8 positions agree with TRBD1. The CDR3 is made up of 13 amino acids. V shed 8 bases and J 6 bases; nucleotides not matched to a gene: 11. Germline CDR1 reads GTSNPN; CDR2 reads SVGIG (reference sequence).

The V call is TRBV27, the J call TRBJ2-7, with 10 bases fitting TRBD2. The germline V gene has CDR1 MNHEY and CDR2 SMNVEV (reference sequence). This CDR3 spans 16 amino acids. V lost 0 bases and J lost 0; bases outside the gene matches: 2. The CDR3 loop is CASSLSGLAASYEQYF. The CDR3 region has the DNA TGTGCCAGCAGTTTATCCGGACTAGCGGCCTCCTACGAGCAGTACTTC.

This rearrangement joins TRBV28 to TRBJ2-1, with 8 bases lining up with TRBD2. V was pared by 4 bases and J by 2 bases, with 7 bases of the junction left unmatched. The CDR3 runs to 16 residues. CDR1 MDHEN and CDR2 SYDVKM come from the germline V gene. The CDR3 sequence: CASSWVAGITYNEQFF. The CDR3 nucleotides read TGTGCCAGCAGTTGGGTAGCGGGGATTACCTACAATGAGCAGTTCTTC.

This chain links TRBV5-1 with TRBJ2-5; TRBD1 might be the D (8 bases). The CDR3 contains 15 residues. Between the trimmed V and J ends, which lost 4 bases and 4 bases, there was a span of 17 bases. The V gene's germline CDR1 is SGHRS and CDR2 YFSETQ. DNA for the CDR3: TGCGCCAGCAGCATCGGGACAGGACTAGGAGAGACCCAGTACTTC. Encoded protein: CASSIGTGLGETQYF.

This sequence joins TRBV30 and TRBJ2-5; TRBD1 is a possible D gene (6 bases). The germline CDR1 and CDR2 sequences are GTSNPN and SVGIG (reference sequence). V shed 1 base and J shed 1 base, with 10 bases lying between them. The CDR3 runs 14 residues. CDR3 sequence: CAWSGGQFQETQYF. For the CDR3, the DNA is TGTGCCTGGAGTGGGGGACAATTCCAAGAGACCCAGTACTTC.

The V and J genes are TRBV4-3 and TRBJ2-2, with 8 bases lining up with TRBD2. Per germline, CDR1 LGHNA and CDR2 YSLEER. V shed 0 bases and J 5 bases; nucleotides not matched to a gene: 11. This CDR3 contains 18 residues. This CDR3 is CASSQEAHHREGTGELFF. The DNA for the CDR3 is TGCGCCAGCAGCCAAGAGGCCCACCACCGGGAGGGAACCGGGGAGCTGTTTTTT.